This T cell receptor (beta chain) was identified during a study of blood T cell repertoires in COVID-19. This clone was recorded once. It was during active infection that Seattle patients were enrolled and then longitudinally followed. V was trimmed by 8 bases and J by 7 bases, leaving 11 bases between them. This CDR3 contains 12 residues. The V gene's germline CDR1 is WSHSY and CDR2 SAAADI. The protocol was immunoSEQ multiplex PCR, while the TCRdb copy is restricted to in-frame clones and leaves out a portion. The sample consists of about 240,000 clones, about four fifths of them appearing once. The chain combines TRBV10-2 with TRBJ1-4; perhaps TRBD1 as D (5 bases). The sequenced sample consisted of peripheral blood. This TCR derives from a woman of 80 years or more with COVID-19, enrolled during active disease. The CDR3 sequence: CASQDGGEKLFF. CDR3 coding DNA: TGCGCCAGCCAAGACGGGGGTGAAAAACTGTTTTTT.